These T cell receptor beta chains were read from a single sample in a study of Graves' ophthalmopathy and Graves' hyperthyroidism. Each CDR3 protein gets one entry after TCRdb re-called the multiplex PCR reads with MiXCR. The sample consists of about 620,000 distinct CDR3 sequences, 22% of them appearing once. Sample: peripheral blood. The source of these receptors is a young woman with stable Graves' hyperthyroidism. Some clones in this sample may be carry-over from other donors' samples. Both conserved end residues are part of each CDR3. A D gene is named only where the DNA matches it firmly. Size values are once, few and many counts, or a class for expanded clones, and some rows have none.

j_gene | abundance | d_gene | v_gene | CDR3nt | CDR3aa
TRBJ1-1 | many | - | TRBV6-1 | TGTGCCAGCAGTCCCCAACAGTGGGCCCTGAACACTGAAGCTTTCTTT | CASSPQQWALNTEAFF
TRBJ2-7 | many | - | TRBV7-2 | TGTGCCAGCAGTTCGGGGGAATTTTCGCCCTACGAGCAGTACTTC | CASSSGEFSPYEQYF
TRBJ2-5 | few | - | TRBV7-2 | TGTGCCAGCAGCTTATACGGCGGGGAGAGCGTGGAGACCCAGTACTTC | CASSLYGGESVETQYF
TRBJ1-1 | many | - | TRBV24-1 | TGTGCCACCAGTGACCGGACCACTCAAAACGCTTTCTTT | CATSDRTTQNAFF
TRBJ1-1 | many | - | TRBV27 | TGTGCCAGCAGTCCAAGAGTGAACACTGAAGCTTTCTTT | CASSPRVNTEAFF
TRBJ1-1 | - | - | TRBV15 | TGTGCCACCAGCAGAGAGACAGGTATGAACACTGAAGCTTTCTTT | CATSRETGMNTEAFF
TRBJ1-1 | many | - | TRBV12-5 | TGTGCTAGTGGTCTGTCAGGGGCCACTGAAGCTTTCTTT | CASGLSGATEAFF
TRBJ2-2 | many | - | TRBV12-3/TRBV12-4 | TGTGCCAGCAGTTCCAGGGACCAGAACACCGGGGAGCTGTTTTTT | CASSSRDQNTGELFF
TRBJ1-1 | few | TRBD1 | TRBV30 | TGTGCCTGGAGTCCCCAGACAGGGGGCTACACTGAAGCTTTCTTT | CAWSPQTGGYTEAFF
TRBJ2-7 | many | TRBD1 | TRBV7-9 | TGTGCCAGCAGCACGACCGACAGGGCCTACGAGCAGTACTTC | CASSTTDRAYEQYF
TRBJ1-3 | many | - | TRBV11-2 | TGTGCCAGCAGCTTAGATTTTGCAGGCCTCTCTGGAAACACCATATATTTT | CASSLDFAGLSGNTIYF
TRBJ2-3 | - | TRBD2 | TRBV12-3/TRBV12-4 | TGTGCCAGCACCAGCGGGAGAGATACGCAGTATTTT | CASTSGRDTQYF
TRBJ2-2 | few | TRBD1 | TRBV11-2 | TGTGCCAGCAGCCCAGAAGGACAGGGGGTTAATCGGGCCGGGGAGCTGTTTTTT | CASSPEGQGVNRAGELFF
TRBJ2-5 | - | - | TRBV30 | TGTGCCTGGAGTGTGGGCACCTGGACCGTGGCCCAGTACTTC | CAWSVGTWTVAQYF